Below are 18 T cell receptor beta chains sequenced from a single sample in a study of cytomegalovirus exposure and HLA in healthy donors. It was with 60 Vbeta and 13 Jbeta primers that the PCR ran. Data came from immunoSEQ multiplex PCR; TCRdb stores just in-frame clones and leaves some out. The sample table sets out about 39,000 clones. Material for sequencing was PBMCs. The origin of the receptors is a woman aged 25 to 45 in good health and CMV-seropositive.

The chain combines TRBV5-8 with TRBJ2-7, with TRBD1 matching over 9 bases. This CDR3 has 12 amino acids. Germline V gene data show CDR1 as SGHTS and CDR2 as YDEGEE. V shed 4 bases, J shed 12 bases, and the junction held 8 bases outside the gene matches. DNA of the CDR3: TGTGCCAGCAGCCTGCGGACAGGGGCAACGTACTTC. It is translated as CASSLRTGATYF. Based on the CDR3 plus reference TRBV5-8 and TRBJ2-7, the full variable domain is EAGVTQSPTHLIKTRGQQATLRCSPISGHTSVYWYQQALGLGLQFLLWYDEGEERNRGNFPPRFSGRQFPNYSSELNVNALELEDSALYLCASSLRTGATYFGPGTRLTVT.

In nucleotides, the CDR3 is TGTGCCAGCAGTGAACGGACAGTTAACACTGAAGCTTTCTTT. It specifies CASSERTVNTEAFF. The chain has TRBV6-5 and TRBJ1-1, with D possibly being TRBD1 (6 bases). CDR1 is MNHEY and CDR2 is SVGAGI in the germline V gene. This CDR3 has 14 amino acids. Trimming left V 5 bases short and J 2 bases short, with 12 bases between.

The rearrangement joins TRBV9 to TRBJ1-2, with D unresolved. Deletions cut 0 bases from V and 4 bases from J, with 7 bases between. The CDR3 contains 13 residues. Germline V lookup: CDR1 SGDLS, CDR2 YYNGEE. The CDR3 reads CASSVEAGYGYTF. DNA of the CDR3: TGTGCCAGCAGCGTAGAGGCGGGCTATGGCTACACCTTC.

The chain links TRBV4-1 to TRBJ2-2; 12 positions match TRBD2. CDR1 is MGHRA and CDR2 is YSYEKL in the germline V gene. CDR3 length: 21 amino acids. Unmatched junction bases numbered 20, after V lost 2 bases and J lost 7 bases. As DNA, the CDR3 is TGCGCCAGCAGCCAACCACCTGGGGCTAGCGGGGGGGCCGGGTCGAGCGGGGAGCTGTTTTTT. Translation: CASSQPPGASGGAGSSGELFF.

The chain is built from TRBV27 and TRBJ2-4; D is unclear. Germline lookup yields CDR1 MNHEY and CDR2 SMNVEV (reference sequence). Trimming stripped 5 bases from V and 0 bases from J, with 11 bases between. The CDR3 has 15 amino acids. Here the CDR3 DNA reads TGTGCCAGCAGTATAGCCGCCGGAGCCAAAAACATTCAGTACTTC. It is translated as CASSIAAGAKNIQYF.

The genes are TRBV19 and TRBJ1-5, with TRBD1 as a possible D gene (6 bases). Germline CDR1 is LNHDA and CDR2 is SQIVND (reference sequence). Trimming took off 3 bases at V and 5 bases at J, with 20 bases between the two ends. There are 17 residues in the CDR3. CDR3 DNA: TGTGCCAGTAGTATTAATTCCGCAGGGGCTCACGATCAGCCCCAGCATTTT. Protein: CASSINSAGAHDQPQHF. The full variable domain, in which reference TRBV19 and TRBJ1-5 provide the parts outside the CDR3, is DGGITQSPKYLFRKEGQNVTLSCEQNLNHDAMYWYRQDPGQGLRLIYYSQIVNDFQKGDIAEGYSVSREKKESFPLTVTSAQKNPTAFYLCASSINSAGAHDQPQHFGDGTRLSIL.

The V call is TRBV7-8, the J call TRBJ1-1; D is perhaps TRBD1 (5 bases). V lost 0 bases, J lost 3 bases, and 11 bases lay in between. This CDR3 comprises 15 residues. Per germline, CDR1 SGHVS and CDR2 FQNEAQ. The CDR3 bases are TGTGCCAGCAGCTTAGCGGCCAGGGATTACACTGAAGCTTTCTTT. Amino acids: CASSLAARDYTEAFF.

The chain has TRBV19 and TRBJ2-1, with 8 bases aligning to TRBD2. There are 16 residues in the CDR3. V lost 1 base, J lost 2 bases, and 4 bases stayed unmatched. Germline CDR1 reads LNHDA; CDR2 reads SQIVND (reference sequence). The CDR3 sequence: CASSIADSGAYNEQFF. CDR3 sequence (DNA): TGTGCCAGTAGTATAGCGGATAGCGGGGCCTACAATGAGCAGTTCTTC.

The J gene is TRBJ1-6, the V gene TRBV19; maybe TRBD1 (6 bases). The CDR3 runs to 14 residues. Per the germline V gene, CDR1 is LNHDA and CDR2 is SQIVND (reference sequence). Trimming pared 5 bases from V and 9 bases from J, leaving 14 bases between. The CDR3 nucleotides read TGTGCCAGTAGTGCCACCCAGGGGACTTCACCCCTCCACTTT. It translates to CASSATQGTSPLHF.

The V call is TRBV19, the J call TRBJ2-1, with TRBD1 matching 7 bases. CDR3 size: 15 residues. V gave up 4 bases and J gave up 8 bases; unmatched junction bases: 11. CDR1 and CDR2 (germline): LNHDA, SQIVND (reference sequence). The CDR3 nucleotides are TGTGCCAGTAGTACTCCGGGACAGTCAGGGGATGAGCAGTTCTTC. Residues: CASSTPGQSGDEQFF.

The chain's CDR3 is CASSRLAITGELFF. Here the CDR3 DNA reads TGTGCCAGCAGCCGACTAGCGATCACCGGGGAGCTGTTTTTT. The rearrangement links TRBV7-6 to TRBJ2-2; 8 bases match TRBD2. Trimming cost V 5 bases and J 4 bases; bases outside gene matches: 3. The CDR3 loop spans 14 amino acids. Germline loops: CDR1 SGHVS, CDR2 FNYEAQ.

The CDR3, as DNA: TGTGCCAGCAGCTTGACCGACAGGCGGCAGTACTTC. Protein: CASSLTDRRQYF. V is TRBV7-2 and J is TRBJ2-7; TRBD1 is a possible D gene (6 bases). V lost 3 bases to trimming and J lost 9 bases, with 12 bases between them. Germline V gene lookup returns CDR1 SGHTA and CDR2 FQGNSA. The CDR3 contains 12 residues.

The rearrangement uses TRBV18 and TRBJ1-4; a possible D gene is TRBD1 (6 bases). CDR3 size: 14 residues. Trimming stripped 5 bases from V and 8 bases from J, with 15 bases between. Germline V lookup: CDR1 KGHSH, CDR2 LQKENI. The CDR3 bases are TGTGCCAGCTCAAACAGGGATTCGGGCGAAAAACTGTTTTTT. Amino acid sequence: CASSNRDSGEKLFF.

V gene TRBV27 combines with J gene TRBJ2-7, with 7 bases aligning to TRBD2. CDR1 is MNHEY, CDR2 SMNVEV, per germline (reference sequence). The CDR3 contains 13 residues. The trim removed 3 bases at V and 3 bases at J, leaving 2 bases unmatched. The CDR3 DNA reads as TGTGCCAGCAGTTTCGGGGGGAACTACGAGCAGTACTTC. Amino acids: CASSFGGNYEQYF.

The chain links TRBV7-9 to TRBJ1-5; D not resolved. The V gene lost 4 bases and the J gene lost 6 bases, with 13 bases spanning the gap. The CDR3 length is 14 residues. CDR1 and CDR2 (germline): SEHNR, FQNEAQ (reference sequence). CDR3 sequence reads: CASSSRPGSQPQHF. As DNA, the CDR3 is TGTGCCAGCAGCTCCCGGCCGGGGAGTCAGCCCCAGCATTTT.

The chain has TRBV5-1 and TRBJ1-1; 9 nucleotides agree with TRBD1. CDR1 and CDR2 from the germline V gene are SGHRS and YFSETQ. With V trimmed by 5 bases and J by 7 bases, 3 bases remained unmatched. CDR3 length: 12 amino acids. The CDR3 region has the DNA TGCGCCAGCAGGGGGACAGGGAATGAAGCTTTCTTT. Its protein is CASRGTGNEAFF.

The chain joins TRBV7-2 to TRBJ2-1, with TRBD2 matching over 15 bases. Looked up from germline, CDR1 is SGHTA and CDR2 is FQGNSA. The CDR3 is 16 amino acids. V was pared by 5 bases and J by 7 bases, with 6 bases of the junction left unmatched. In nucleotides, the CDR3 is TGTGCCAGCAGCACCGGGACTAGCGGGGGGTATAATGAGCAGTTCTTC. It translates to CASSTGTSGGYNEQFF.

V usage is TRBV7-9 and J usage is TRBJ2-1, with TRBD2 matching over 7 bases. This CDR3 region has 14 residues. The germline V gene has CDR1 SEHNR and CDR2 FQNEAQ (reference sequence). The junction had 2 bases not matched to a gene; V was cut back by 0 bases and J by 6 bases. CDR3 amino acids: CASSLAGGFNEQFF. The CDR3 nucleotides read TGTGCCAGCAGCTTAGCGGGGGGGTTCAATGAGCAGTTCTTC. The full variable domain, its missing parts supplied by reference TRBV7-9 and TRBJ2-1, is DTGVSQNPRHKITKRGQNVTFRCDPISEHNRLYWYRQTLGQGPEFLTYFQNEAQLEKSRLLSDRFSAERPKGSFSTLEIQRTEQGDSAMYLCASSLAGGFNEQFFGPGTRLTVL.